Listed below are T cell receptor beta chains from one sample, sequenced in a study of regulatory T cells in long-lasting Graves disease. TCRdb called the multiplex PCR reads again in MiXCR, with one record for every CDR3 protein. The profile shows a few hundred thousand distinct CDR3 sequences, 10% to 15% of them singletons. Another study also made use of these data, one on T cells in Graves' hyperthyroidism and ophthalmopathy.

The sequenced sample was peripheral blood mononuclear cells (PBMCs), obtained at new diagnosis, from a patient treated with antithyroid drugs. The receptors were gathered from a woman between 18 and 29 years old with Graves disease. CDR3s include the opening cysteine and the closing phenylalanine or tryptophan. A D gene is named only where the DNA matches it firmly. The listing skips clone size in some rows; elsewhere it reads once, few, many or a size class.

DNA | CDR3 | size | D | J | V
TGTGCCTGGAGCTTATCGGCCCACAAGTGGCCCCAGCATTTT | CAWSLSAHKWPQHF | . | . | TRBJ1-5 | TRBV30
TGCGCCAGCAGCCAAGACCCGGCGACGGGGGAGGAAAAACTGTTTTTT | CASSQDPATGEEKLFF | many | . | TRBJ1-4 | TRBV4-1
TGTGCCAGCAGGCACTCTGGGGCCAACGTCCTGACTTTC | CASRHSGANVLTF | many | . | TRBJ2-6 | TRBV2
TGTGCCAGCAGCTGGGACAGGACGGCGACTGGCACTGAAGCTTTCTTT | CASSWDRTATGTEAFF | many | TRBD1 | TRBJ1-1 | TRBV2
TGTGCCACCAGTGATTTAAGCACAGATACGCAGTATTTT | CATSDLSTDTQYF | many | . | TRBJ2-3 | TRBV24-1
TGCAGCGCCAACACGCCCGGACAGGGGAATAATGGCTACACCTTC | CSANTPGQGNNGYTF | . | TRBD1 | TRBJ1-2 | TRBV29-1
TGTGCCAGCAGTTTGGCGCCGCGAAATCAGCCCCAGCATTTT | CASSLAPRNQPQHF | many | . | TRBJ1-5 | TRBV28
TGTGCCAGTAGTATCGGCCTATTGAGAGACAATGAGCAGTTCTTC | CASSIGLLRDNEQFF | . | . | TRBJ2-1 | TRBV19
TGTGCCAGCAGTCCCGTGTATCTTTCGAACACTGAAGCTTTCTTT | CASSPVYLSNTEAFF | many | . | TRBJ1-1 | TRBV12-3/TRBV12-4
TGTGCCAGCAGTGGGAGCAGGGTTGGAATTCAGCCCCAGCATTTT | CASSGSRVGIQPQHF | many | . | TRBJ1-5 | TRBV12-3/TRBV12-4
TGTGCCAGCAGCCGTACTAGCGGGGGAAACTCAGATACGCAGTATTTT | CASSRTSGGNSDTQYF | many | TRBD2 | TRBJ2-3 | TRBV7-2
TGTGCCAGCAGCTACGACCGGACAGGGGCGTACCAAGAGACCCAGTACTTC | CASSYDRTGAYQETQYF | many | TRBD1 | TRBJ2-5 | TRBV7-8
TGTGCCAGTACCTTATTGGGACCTAGCAATCAGCCCCAGCATTTT | CASTLLGPSNQPQHF | many | . | TRBJ1-5 | TRBV19
TGTGCCAGCAGTTTCCAAGGGGGGGCGGATGGCTACACCTTC | CASSFQGGADGYTF | . | . | TRBJ1-2 | TRBV6-5
TGTGCCAGCAGGCCACAAGTCACAGATACGCAGTATTTT | CASRPQVTDTQYF | many | . | TRBJ2-3 | TRBV2
TGTGCCAGCAGTGAAGACCGAGACACCGGGGAGCTGTTTTTT | CASSEDRDTGELFF | many | . | TRBJ2-2 | TRBV6-1